This T cell receptor beta chain was documented in a study of T cell repertoires in cytomegalovirus infection. MiXCR was run by TCRdb on the reads, yielding one entry per CDR3 protein. The sample includes approximately 990,000 distinct CDR3 sequences, less than 35% of them seen just once. There are 15 residues in the CDR3. Germline V gives CDR1 SGDLS, CDR2 YYNGEE. With 4 bases removed from V and 8 bases from J, the gap between germline ends came to 19 bases. Turning to this clonotype: The antigen is unknown.

The receptor comes from a human donor in good health (CMV status not recorded). Some clones in this sample may be carry-over from other donors' samples. The starting material was cultured CD8+ T cells from PBMCs, obtained from culture after CMV antigen stimulation. The chain links TRBV9 to TRBJ2-1; D may be TRBD2 (6 bases). CDR3 DNA sequence: TGTGCCAGCAGCCCCGGGGGAAGAAATAGAGATGAGCAGTTCTTC. Encoded protein: CASSPGGRNRDEQFF.